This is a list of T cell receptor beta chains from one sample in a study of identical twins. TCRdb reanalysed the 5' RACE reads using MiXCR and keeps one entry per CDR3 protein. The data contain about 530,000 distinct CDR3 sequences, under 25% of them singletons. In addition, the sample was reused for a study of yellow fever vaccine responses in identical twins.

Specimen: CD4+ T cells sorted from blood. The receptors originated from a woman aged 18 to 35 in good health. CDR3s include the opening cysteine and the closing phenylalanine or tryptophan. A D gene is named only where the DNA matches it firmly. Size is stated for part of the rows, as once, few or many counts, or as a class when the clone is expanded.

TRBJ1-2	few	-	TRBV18	TGTGCCAGCTCACCGGATCAAAGGGGGGAAGGCTACACCTTC	CASSPDQRGEGYTF
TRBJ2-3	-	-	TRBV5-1	TGCGCCAGCAGCTCCGAGCTGGGTACGCAGTATTTT	CASSSELGTQYF
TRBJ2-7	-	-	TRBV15	TGTGCCACCAGCGGGGTAGGGGTTAGGGGGACCTCCTACGAGCAGTACTTC	CATSGVGVRGTSYEQYF
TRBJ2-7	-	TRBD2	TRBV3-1	TGTGCCAGCAGCCAAGGATCTAGCGGGATCTTCGAGCAGTACTTC	CASSQGSSGIFEQYF
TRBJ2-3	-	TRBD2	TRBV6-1	TGTGCCAGCACCCAACCGGGACTAGGTCCGGGCACAGATACGCAGTATTTT	CASTQPGLGPGTDTQYF
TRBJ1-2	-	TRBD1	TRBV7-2	TGTGCCAGCAGCCCTACCGGACAGGGGAACAACTATGGCTACACCTTC	CASSPTGQGNNYGYTF
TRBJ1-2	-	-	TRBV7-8	TGTGCCAGCAGCTTGCACGGACGGATGAACTATGGCTACACCTTC	CASSLHGRMNYGYTF
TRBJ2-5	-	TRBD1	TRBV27	TGTGCCAGCAGACAAGGGGGCAGAGAGACCCAGTACTTC	CASRQGGRETQYF
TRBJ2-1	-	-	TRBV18	TGTGCCAGCTCCCCCTCGGAGGATGAGCAGTTCTTC	CASSPSEDEQFF
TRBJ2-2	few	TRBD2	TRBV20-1	TGCAGTGCAACCTCTCTAGCGGGAGAGAGCACCGGGGAGCTGTTTTTT	CSATSLAGESTGELFF
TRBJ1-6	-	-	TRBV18	TGTGCCAGCTCACCATTGAGGGGGGCGGGTTCACCCCTCCACTTT	CASSPLRGAGSPLHF
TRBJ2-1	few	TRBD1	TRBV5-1	TGCGCCAGCAGCGATCGGACAGGGAGCAATGAGCAGTTCTTC	CASSDRTGSNEQFF
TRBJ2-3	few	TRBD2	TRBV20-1	TGCAGTGCTACCCCCGGGACTAGCGGTTCTAGCACAGATACGCAGTATTTT	CSATPGTSGSSTDTQYF
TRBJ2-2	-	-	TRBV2	TGTGCCAGCAGTTTGTCAGAGGTCACCGGGGAGCTGTTTTTT	CASSLSEVTGELFF
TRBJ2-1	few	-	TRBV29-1	TGCAGCGTACGGGTAGCGACCAATGAGCAGTTCTTC	CSVRVATNEQFF
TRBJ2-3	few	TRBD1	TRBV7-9	TGTGCCAGCAGCTTAGAAGGGGGCAATGCGCCCACAGATACGCAGTATTTT	CASSLEGGNAPTDTQYF
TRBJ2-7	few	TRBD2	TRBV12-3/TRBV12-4	TGTGCCAGCAGCCTGTCCCTATCGGTGGCGGGAGGCGAGCAGTACTTC	CASSLSLSVAGGEQYF
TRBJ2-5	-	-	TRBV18	TGTGCCAGCTCGCCACAGGGTCCTACCCAGTACTTC	CASSPQGPTQYF
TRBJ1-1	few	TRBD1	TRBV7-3	TGTGCCAGCAGCTTATCCGCTGGGACAGAGCAAGCTTTCTTT	CASSLSAGTEQAFF
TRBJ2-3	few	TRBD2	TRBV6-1	TGTGCCAGCAGAGCCTTAGCGGGAGGTCTAGATACGCAGTATTTT	CASRALAGGLDTQYF
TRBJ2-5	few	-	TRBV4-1	TGCGCCAGCAGCCAAGTTGGACTTACCTCAGGAGAGACCCAGTACTTC	CASSQVGLTSGETQYF
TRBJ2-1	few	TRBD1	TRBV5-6	TGTGCCAGCAGCTATGGACAGGTTAATGAGCAGTTCTTC	CASSYGQVNEQFF
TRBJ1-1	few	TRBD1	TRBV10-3	TGTGCCATCAGTGACCCCCAGGGGGGCACTGAAGCTTTCTTT	CAISDPQGGTEAFF
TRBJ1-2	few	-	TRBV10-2	TGCGCCAGCAGGGACGGAAACTATGGCTACACCTTC	CASRDGNYGYTF
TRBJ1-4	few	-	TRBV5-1	TGCGCCAGCAGGGGGGCCCAACCTAATGAAAAACTGTTTTTT	CASRGAQPNEKLFF
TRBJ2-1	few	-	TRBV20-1	TGCAGTGCTAATAGCGGAGTCTCCTACAATGAGCAGTTCTTC	CSANSGVSYNEQFF
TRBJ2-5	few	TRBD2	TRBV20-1	TGCAGTGCTTCGAGACTAGCGGGAGTGGGCATGCAAAAAGAGACCCAGTACTTC	CSASRLAGVGMQKETQYF
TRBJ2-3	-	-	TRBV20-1	TGCAGTGCTCCCCTCGGGGGCGGGGGACGCACAGATACGCAGTATTTT	CSAPLGGGGRTDTQYF
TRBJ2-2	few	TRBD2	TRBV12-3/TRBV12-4	TGTGCCAGCAGTCTCTCGGGAGGCCCAACCGGGGAGCTGTTTTTT	CASSLSGGPTGELFF
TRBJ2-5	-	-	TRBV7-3	TGTGCCAGCAGCCCAAGCCAGACTGCGAGGGGCGAGACCCAGTACTTC	CASSPSQTARGETQYF
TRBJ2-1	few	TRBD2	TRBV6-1	TGTGCCAGCAGTGAAGATGGACTAGCGGGGCCGGCATACAGGGACAATGAGCAGTTCTTC	CASSEDGLAGPAYRDNEQFF
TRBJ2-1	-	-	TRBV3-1	TGTGCCAGCAGCCTACTCCGGGCAACCGAGCAGTTCTTC	CASSLLRATEQFF
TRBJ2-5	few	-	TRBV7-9	TGTGCCAGCAGCTTAGACGGACAAGAGACCCAGTACTTC	CASSLDGQETQYF
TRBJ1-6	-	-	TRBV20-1	TGCAGTGCTAGTCAGGGGTTGCCCCTCCACTTT	CSASQGLPLHF
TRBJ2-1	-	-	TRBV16	TGTGCCAGCAGCCAATGGATGGGCCGCGGGGAGCAGTTCTTC	CASSQWMGRGEQFF
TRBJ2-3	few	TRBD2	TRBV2	TGTGCCAGCAGTGAGCCCTTATTTAGCGGGGGGACTACAGATACGCAGTATTTT	CASSEPLFSGGTTDTQYF
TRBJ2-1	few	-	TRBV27	TGTGCCAGCACTCGCTTATTGGGGGAATCCTACAATGAGCAGTTCTTC	CASTRLLGESYNEQFF
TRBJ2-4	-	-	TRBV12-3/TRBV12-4	TGTGCCAGCAGTTTAGACCGGAAGAACATTCAGTACTTC	CASSLDRKNIQYF
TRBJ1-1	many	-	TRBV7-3	TGTGCCAGCAGCCGCCGGGCCGACACTGAAGCTTTCTTT	CASSRRADTEAFF
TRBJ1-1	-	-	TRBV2	TGTGCCAGCAGAGGAAGTTTTATGAACACTGAAGCTTTCTTT	CASRGSFMNTEAFF
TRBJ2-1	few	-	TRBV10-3	TGTGCCATCAGTGAGAAGTCTTATGAGCAGTTCTTC	CAISEKSYEQFF
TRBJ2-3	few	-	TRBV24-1	TGTGCCACCAGTGATTACAGGGAGAAGGGGACAGATACGCAGTATTTT	CATSDYREKGTDTQYF
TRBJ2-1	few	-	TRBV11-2	TGTGCCAGCAGCTTCGACATCTGGGATGAGCAGTTCTTC	CASSFDIWDEQFF
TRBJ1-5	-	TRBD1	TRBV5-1	TGCGCCAGCAGCCCGCGTCCCGGGACAGGGGCACCTATGGGCAATCAGCCCCAGCATTTT	CASSPRPGTGAPMGNQPQHF
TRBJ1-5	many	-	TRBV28	TGTGCCAGCAGTTGGTGGAATCAGCCCCAGCATTTT	CASSWWNQPQHF
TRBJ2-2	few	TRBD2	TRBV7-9	TGTGCCAGCAGCATGAACCCTGGACTAGCGGCCGGGGAGCTGTTTTTT	CASSMNPGLAAGELFF
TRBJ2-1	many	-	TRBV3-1	TGTGCCAGCAAGAAAACCACTACCGTGAATGAGCAGTTCTTC	CASKKTTTVNEQFF